The 27 T cell receptor beta chains below were found in one sample sequenced in a study of control samples from healthy donors and cancer patients (TCRdb year 2020). Libraries were built with the immunoSEQ multiplex PCR assay. TCRdb obtained this table from immuneACCESS and retained in-frame rearrangements with V and J assigned. These tables miss some clones; where compared with another copy, unresolved V genes account for less than half of the shortfall, and the remainder is unexplained. Here the sample has 100,000 or so clones; around 87% occur a single time. Clones ranked in the top ten supply roughly 1.2% of the sample. Sequenced material: blood. Receptors were obtained from a woman between 50 and 59 years old in good health.

The chain uses TRBV7-6 and TRBJ1-2; D is undetermined. Trimming took off 0 bases at V and 7 bases at J, with 15 bases between the two ends. Germline loops: CDR1 SGHVS, CDR2 FNYEAQ. This CDR3 has 15 residues. CDR3 residues: CASSLAIDGVGGYTF. DNA of the CDR3: TGTGCCAGCAGCTTAGCGATTGATGGGGTCGGTGGCTACACCTTC.

The genes are TRBV12-3 or TRBV12-4 and TRBJ1-2; TRBD1 aligns across 7 bases. V trimming: 3 bases; J trimming: 6 bases; junction bases outside the gene matches: 4. CDR3 size: 13 residues. The CDR3 protein is CASSFLGTDGYTF. Written as DNA, the CDR3 is TGTGCCAGCAGTTTCCTCGGGACAGATGGCTACACCTTC.

This clone was observed a few times. The chain combines TRBV15 with TRBJ1-2, with TRBD1 matching over 9 bases. Germline V lookup: CDR1 LNHNV, CDR2 YYDKDF (reference sequence). The V segment lost 4 bases and the J segment 8 bases; nucleotides outside the gene matches: 5. The CDR3 sequence is 13 residues long. The CDR3 is CATSTGTGPGYTF. In DNA form, the CDR3 reads TGTGCCACCAGCACCGGGACAGGGCCCGGCTACACCTTC.

The genes are TRBV5-6 and TRBJ2-2; D unclear. The CDR3 has 16 amino acids. The germline V gene has CDR1 SGHDT and CDR2 YYEEEE. V dropped 1 base and J dropped 4 bases, with 14 bases sitting between them. Here the CDR3 DNA reads TGTGCCAGCAGCTTGAAAGGAAAGGATCCCACCGGGGAGCTGTTTTTT. Encoded protein: CASSLKGKDPTGELFF. Together with reference TRBV5-6 and TRBJ2-2, the CDR3 gives the full variable domain: DAGVTQSPTHLIKTRGQQVTLRCSPKSGHDTVSWYQQALGQGPQFIFQYYEEEERQRGNFPDRFSGHQFPNYSSELNVNALLLGDSALYLCASSLKGKDPTGELFFGEGSRLTVL.

This clone was counted once. The V gene is TRBV4-3, the J gene TRBJ2-2; D unresolved. CDR3 length equals 15 residues. V lost 4 bases, J lost 6 bases, and 15 bases lay in between. Germline CDR1 and CDR2: LGHNA and YSLEER. The CDR3 nucleotides read TGCGCCAGCAGCCCCACGCCTAGGGCAGCCGGGGAGCTGTTTTTT. Encoded protein: CASSPTPRAAGELFF.

The chain couples TRBV6-5 to TRBJ2-2; TRBD2 matches 12 bases. The CDR3 consists of 15 residues. Trimming cost V 6 bases and J 7 bases; bases outside gene matches: 6. CDR1 MNHEY and CDR2 SVGAGI come from the germline V gene. The CDR3 is CASSRLAGEGGELFF. The DNA for the CDR3 is TGTGCCAGCAGCAGACTAGCGGGAGAGGGCGGGGAGCTGTTTTTT.

The chain combines TRBV15 with TRBJ1-2; D is undetermined. Trimming removed 0 bases from V and 7 bases from J, with 15 bases in between. CDR3 length equals 15 residues. CDR1 is LNHNV, CDR2 YYDKDF, per germline (reference sequence). CDR3: CATSREMGEWAGYTF. The CDR3 bases are TGTGCCACCAGCAGAGAGATGGGAGAGTGGGCTGGCTACACCTTC.

The chain is built from TRBV15 and TRBJ1-5; D is possibly TRBD1 (5 bases). The CDR3 totals 15 residues. The germline CDR1 and CDR2 sequences are LNHNV and YYDKDF (reference sequence). Trimming removed 0 bases at V and 5 bases at J, with 11 bases between. The CDR3 bases are TGTGCCACCAGCAGAGATCGGCAGGGTTATCAGCCCCAGCATTTT. Its translation is CATSRDRQGYQPQHF.

This sequence joins TRBV28 and TRBJ2-2; maybe TRBD1 (6 bases). This CDR3 comprises 17 residues. V was trimmed by 5 bases and J by 5 bases, leaving 21 bases between them. Germline loops: CDR1 MDHEN, CDR2 SYDVKM. The CDR3 DNA is TGTGCCAGCAGTCTTAGGGCCGACAGGTTTGGGACCGGGGAGCTGTTTTTT. Amino acid sequence: CASSLRADRFGTGELFF.

The rearrangement joins TRBV10-3 to TRBJ1-2; unclear D gene. This CDR3 spans 15 amino acids. V lost 0 bases to trimming and J lost 0 bases, with 8 bases between them. In germline, CDR1 is ENHRY, CDR2 SYGVKD. This CDR3 reads CAISESAATNYGYTF. The CDR3 DNA follows: TGTGCCATCAGTGAGTCGGCGGCCACTAACTATGGCTACACCTTC.

The chain carries TRBV28 and TRBJ1-2, with 8 nucleotides matching TRBD1. The CDR3 contains 12 residues. With 8 bases clipped from V and 8 bases from J, the junction kept 7 bases outside the gene matches. CDR1 is MDHEN, CDR2 SYDVKM, per germline. CDR3 sequence: CASRMTGEGYTF. Written as DNA, the CDR3 is TGTGCCAGCCGGATGACAGGGGAAGGCTACACCTTC.

The chain carries TRBV4-3 and TRBJ2-1; possibly TRBD2 for D (6 bases). CDR3 length equals 14 residues. Germline assignment: CDR1 LGHNA and CDR2 YSLEER. Trimming stripped 0 bases from V and 8 bases from J, with 11 bases between. The CDR3 is CASSQDRRAYEQFF. The CDR3 coding sequence is TGCGCCAGCAGCCAAGATAGGAGGGCTTATGAGCAGTTCTTC.

The genes are TRBV27 and TRBJ1-1; tentatively, D is TRBD1 (6 bases). Looked up from germline, CDR1 is MNHEY and CDR2 is SMNVEV (reference sequence). V was cut by 5 bases and J by 5 bases, with 12 bases left in between. This CDR3 contains 13 residues. The CDR3 loop is CASSHDRKTEAFF. CDR3 nucleotide sequence: TGTGCCAGCAGTCACGACAGGAAAACTGAAGCTTTCTTT.

This rearrangement joins TRBV7-6 to TRBJ1-3; 10 bases agree with TRBD1. The V segment lost 5 bases and the J segment 2 bases; nucleotides outside the gene matches: 6. This CDR3 region has 16 residues. The germline V gene encodes CDR1 SGHVS and CDR2 FNYEAQ. This chain's CDR3 is CASSRGQGVTGNTIYF. In nucleotides, the CDR3 is TGTGCCAGCAGCAGAGGACAGGGGGTAACTGGAAACACCATATATTTT.

The genes are TRBV6-1 and TRBJ1-2; a possible D gene is TRBD1 (5 bases). Per the germline V gene, CDR1 is MNHNS and CDR2 is SASEGT. CDR3 size: 16 residues. V shed 2 bases and J shed 0 bases, with 13 bases lying between them. Written as DNA, the CDR3 is TGTGCCAGCAGTGAAAGAGGGGTTCCAACTAACTATGGCTACACCTTC. It encodes CASSERGVPTNYGYTF.

V gene TRBV24-1 combines with J gene TRBJ2-1, with TRBD2 matching over 10 bases. Unmatched junction bases numbered 8, after V lost 3 bases and J lost 7 bases. Germline V CDR1 and CDR2: KGHDR, SFDVKD. This CDR3 region has 16 residues. CDR3 region: CATSDESGGASNEQFF. DNA for the CDR3: TGTGCCACCAGTGATGAGAGCGGGGGGGCCTCTAATGAGCAGTTCTTC.

V usage is TRBV28 and J usage is TRBJ2-7, with D hard to call. Germline V lookup: CDR1 MDHEN, CDR2 SYDVKM. The V end was cut by 5 bases, the J end by 6 bases, with 8 bases between. This CDR3 has 11 residues. CDR3 nucleotide sequence: TGTGCCAGCAGTCGGGTCCGCGAGCAGTACTTC. Amino acid sequence: CASSRVREQYF. The whole variable domain, filled in from reference TRBV28 and TRBJ2-7, reads DVKVTQSSRYLVKRTGEKVFLECVQDMDHENMFWYRQDPGLGLRLIYFSYDVKMKEKGDIPEGYSVSREKKERFSLILESASTNQTSMYLCASSRVREQYFGPGTRLTVT.

V and J are TRBV7-2 and TRBJ1-5; weak D call: TRBD1 (5 bases). Deletions cut 2 bases from V and 3 bases from J, with 11 bases between. CDR3 length: 15 amino acids. The germline CDR1 and CDR2 sequences are SGHTA and FQGNSA. CDR3 coding DNA: TGTGCCAGCAGCTTATCAGGGAACCCCAATCAGCCCCAGCATTTT. This translates into CASSLSGNPNQPQHF. Complete variable domain (other parts from reference TRBV7-2 and TRBJ1-5): GAGVSQSPSNKVTEKGKDVELRCDPISGHTALYWYRQSLGQGLEFLIYFQGNSAPDKSGLPSDRFSAERTGGSVSTLTIQRTQQEDSAVYLCASSLSGNPNQPQHFGDGTRLSIL.

The genes are TRBV5-8 and TRBJ1-5; 8 nucleotides align to TRBD1. Germline-derived CDR1 and CDR2 are SGHTS and YDEGEE. This CDR3 comprises 14 residues. V lost 5 bases and J lost 4; bases outside the gene matches: 5. The CDR3 nucleotides read TGTGCCAGCAGGCGGACAGGGACAAATCAGCCCCAGCATTTT. Translating it yields CASRRTGTNQPQHF.

CDR3 region: CASNLAREQFF. CDR3 nucleotide sequence: TGTGCCAGCAATTTAGCTCGTGAGCAGTTCTTC. The rearrangement joins TRBV2 to TRBJ2-1; no clear D. Deletions cut 7 bases from V and 9 bases from J, with 10 bases between. CDR3 length: 11 amino acids. Germline CDR1 SNHLY, CDR2 FYNNEI.

This sequence joins TRBV14 and TRBJ1-3, with D hard to call. The CDR3 has 13 residues. V lost 4 bases and J 4 bases, leaving 8 bases between the germline ends. In germline, CDR1 is SGHDN, CDR2 FVKESK. The CDR3: CASSPGRGNTIYF. CDR3 nucleotide sequence: TGTGCCAGCAGCCCCGGACGGGGAAACACCATATATTTT. The variable domain in full, with the rest retrieved from reference TRBV14 and TRBJ1-3, is EAGVTQFPSHSVIEKGQTVTLRCDPISGHDNLYWYRRVMGKEIKFLLHFVKESKQDESGMPNNRFLAERTGGTYSTLKVQPAELEDSGVYFCASSPGRGNTIYFGEGSWLTVV.

This chain links TRBV27 with TRBJ2-5; weak D call: TRBD2 (7 bases). The CDR3 runs 13 residues. CDR1 is MNHEY, CDR2 SMNVEV, per germline (reference sequence). V lost 7 bases and J lost 4, with 13 bases in between. CDR3 protein: CASKGGGRETQYF. The CDR3 DNA sequence: TGTGCCAGCAAAGGGGGGGGAAGAGAGACCCAGTACTTC.

This clone was recorded a few times. The chain employs TRBV7-2 and TRBJ2-7; D ambiguous. Germline values: CDR1 SGHTA, CDR2 FQGNSA. This CDR3 region has 16 residues. The germline V and J ends were trimmed by 3 bases and 2 bases, with 17 bases remaining between them. This CDR3 reads CASSLGFAHLAYEQYF. The CDR3 region has the DNA TGTGCCAGCAGCTTGGGTTTTGCGCATCTAGCCTACGAGCAGTACTTC.

The V and J genes are TRBV12-2 and TRBJ2-7; the D call in the table, TRBD2, was not verified against the DNA. TRBV12-2 constitutes a pseudogene. The CDR3 loop spans 13 amino acids. The CDR3, as DNA: TGTGCAAGTCGCCCCCGAGGGACCTACGAGCAGTACTTC. Translated, it gives CASRPRGTYEQYF.

The rearrangement uses TRBV5-6 and TRBJ2-5; 11 bases match TRBD2. The CDR3 loop spans 14 amino acids. J lost 11 bases, V lost 3 bases, and 9 bases had no gene match. CDR1 and CDR2 from the germline V gene are SGHDT and YYEEEE. The CDR3 DNA reads TGTGCCAGCAGCTCCACTGATCTAGCGGGAGGACAGTACTTC. Amino acid sequence: CASSSTDLAGGQYF.

This sequence joins TRBV7-9 and TRBJ2-7, with no clear D. V lost 5 bases and J lost 0, with 11 bases in between. Germline CDR1 SEHNR, CDR2 FQNEAQ (reference sequence). The CDR3 totals 14 residues. CDR3 in amino acids: CASSLYPRSYEQYF. The CDR3, as DNA: TGTGCCAGCAGCCTTTACCCCCGCTCCTACGAGCAGTACTTC.

The rearrangement joins TRBV28 to TRBJ2-1, with TRBD2 matching 7 bases. V lost 4 bases to trimming and J lost 10 bases; unmatched junction nucleotides: 4. Germline assignment: CDR1 MDHEN and CDR2 SYDVKM. The length of the CDR3 is 12 residues. In DNA form, the CDR3 reads TGTGCCAGCAGTTCATCCGGGGGGGAGCAGTTCTTC. Translated: CASSSSGGEQFF.